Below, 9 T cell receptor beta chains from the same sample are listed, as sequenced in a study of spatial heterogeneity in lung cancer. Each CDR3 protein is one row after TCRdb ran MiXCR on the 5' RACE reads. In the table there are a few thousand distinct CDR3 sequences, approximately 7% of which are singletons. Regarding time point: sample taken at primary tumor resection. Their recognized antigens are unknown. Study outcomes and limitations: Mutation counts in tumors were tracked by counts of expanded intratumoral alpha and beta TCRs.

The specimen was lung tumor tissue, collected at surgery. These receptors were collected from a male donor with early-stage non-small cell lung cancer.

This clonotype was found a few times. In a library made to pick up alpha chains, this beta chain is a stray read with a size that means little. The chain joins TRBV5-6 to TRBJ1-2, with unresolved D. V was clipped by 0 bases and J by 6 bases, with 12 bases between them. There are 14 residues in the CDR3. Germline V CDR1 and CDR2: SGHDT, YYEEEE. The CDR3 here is CASSLVPMHHGYTF. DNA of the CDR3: TGTGCCAGCAGCTTGGTCCCTATGCACCATGGCTACACCTTC.

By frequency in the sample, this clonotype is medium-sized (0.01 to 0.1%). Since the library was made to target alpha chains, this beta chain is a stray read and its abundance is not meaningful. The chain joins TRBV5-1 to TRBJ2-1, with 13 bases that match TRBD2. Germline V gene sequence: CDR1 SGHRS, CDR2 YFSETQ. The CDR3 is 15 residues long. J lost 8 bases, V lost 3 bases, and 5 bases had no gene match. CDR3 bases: TGCGCCAGCAGCTCGACTAGCGGGAGGTCCTATGAGCAGTTCTTC. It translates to CASSSTSGRSYEQFF.

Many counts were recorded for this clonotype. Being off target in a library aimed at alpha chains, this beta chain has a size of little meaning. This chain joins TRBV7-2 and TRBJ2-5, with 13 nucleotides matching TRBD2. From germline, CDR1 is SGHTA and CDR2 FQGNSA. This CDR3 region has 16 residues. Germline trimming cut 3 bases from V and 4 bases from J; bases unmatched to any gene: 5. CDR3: CASSFTRLAGGETQYF. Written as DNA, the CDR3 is TGTGCCAGCAGCTTTACACGACTAGCGGGGGGAGAGACCCAGTACTTC.

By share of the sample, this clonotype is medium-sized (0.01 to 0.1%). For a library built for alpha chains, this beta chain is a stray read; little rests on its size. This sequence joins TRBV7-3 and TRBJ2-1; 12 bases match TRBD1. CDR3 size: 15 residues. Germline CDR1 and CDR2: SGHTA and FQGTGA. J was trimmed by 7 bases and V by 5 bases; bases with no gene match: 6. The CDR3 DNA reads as TGTGCCAGCAGCCCGGGACAGGGGGCGAGGAATGAGCAGTTCTTC. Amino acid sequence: CASSPGQGARNEQFF.

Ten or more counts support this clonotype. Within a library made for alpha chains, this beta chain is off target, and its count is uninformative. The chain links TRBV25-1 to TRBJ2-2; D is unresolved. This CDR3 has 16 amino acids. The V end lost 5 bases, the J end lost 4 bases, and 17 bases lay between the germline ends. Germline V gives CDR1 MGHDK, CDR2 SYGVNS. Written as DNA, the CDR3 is TGTGCCAGCAGTCGCCCGGTGAATTTAGGCACCGGGGAGCTGTTTTTT. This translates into CASSRPVNLGTGELFF.

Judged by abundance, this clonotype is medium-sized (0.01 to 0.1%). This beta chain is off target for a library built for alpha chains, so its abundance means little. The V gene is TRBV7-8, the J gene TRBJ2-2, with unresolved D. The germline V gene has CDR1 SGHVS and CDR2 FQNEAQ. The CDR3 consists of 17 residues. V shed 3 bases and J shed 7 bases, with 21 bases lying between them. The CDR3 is CASSLYESALQDGELFF. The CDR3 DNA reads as TGTGCCAGCAGCTTGTACGAATCGGCTTTACAAGACGGGGAGCTGTTTTTT.

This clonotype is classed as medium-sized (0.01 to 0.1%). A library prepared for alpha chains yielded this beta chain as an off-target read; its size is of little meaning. The CDR3 loop is CASNELGDRGITFF. The CDR3 DNA reads as TGTGCCAGCAACGAACTTGGGGACAGGGGTATAACTTTCTTT. The gene calls are TRBV7-9 and TRBJ1-1; 10 bases line up with TRBD1. Germline CDR1 SEHNR, CDR2 FQNEAQ (reference sequence). The CDR3 is made up of 14 amino acids. V gave up 7 bases and J gave up 12 bases; unmatched junction bases: 14.

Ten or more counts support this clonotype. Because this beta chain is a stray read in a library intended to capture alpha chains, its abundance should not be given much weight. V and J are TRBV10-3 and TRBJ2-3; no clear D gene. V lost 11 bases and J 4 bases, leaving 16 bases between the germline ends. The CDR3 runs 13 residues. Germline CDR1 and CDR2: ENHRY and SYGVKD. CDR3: CAVMPSSADTQYF. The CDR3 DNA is TGTGCCGTAATGCCCAGTTCCGCAGATACGCAGTATTTT.

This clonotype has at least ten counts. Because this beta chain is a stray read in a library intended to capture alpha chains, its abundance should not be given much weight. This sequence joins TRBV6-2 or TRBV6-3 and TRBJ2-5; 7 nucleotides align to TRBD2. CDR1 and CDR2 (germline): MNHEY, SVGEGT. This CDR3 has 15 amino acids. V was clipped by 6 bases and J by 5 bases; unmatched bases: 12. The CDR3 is CASRPTTRGGETQYF. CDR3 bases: TGTGCCAGCAGACCCACGACGAGGGGAGGGGAGACCCAGTACTTC.